The 8 T cell receptor beta chains reported below all come from one sample, sequenced in a study of shared clonotypes between healthy human individuals. The protocol was immunoSEQ multiplex PCR, while the TCRdb copy is restricted to in-frame clones and leaves out a portion. The repertoire holds about 1.1 million clones, approximately 80% seen once, with more than 0.85% in the top ten. Sequenced material: memory CD4+ T cells from PBMCs. The subset denotes: CD45RA-negative fraction. The receptors originated from a man aged 18-30 years in good health. Some clones in this sample may be carry-over from other donors' samples.

The chain employs TRBV6-5 and TRBJ1-4, with a tentative D call TRBD1 (5 bases). The length of the CDR3 is 13 residues. CDR1 MNHEY and CDR2 SVGAGI come from the germline V gene. The germline V and J ends were trimmed by 6 bases and 10 bases, with 15 bases remaining between them. DNA of the CDR3: TGTGCCAGCAGGCCGGGACGAGCGACAAAACTGTTTTTT. Residues: CASRPGRATKLFF.

The chain has TRBV7-2 and TRBJ1-5; D remains unclear. The CDR3 has 12 amino acids. Germline V lookup: CDR1 SGHTA, CDR2 FQGNSA. Trimming cost V 5 bases and J 9 bases, with 11 bases left between them. The CDR3 reads CASSHEGLPQHF. CDR3 in DNA: TGTGCCAGCAGCCACGAAGGACTGCCCCAGCATTTT.

The genes are TRBV11-2 and TRBJ2-1; 11 bases fit TRBD2. V lost 5 bases and J lost 7; bases outside the gene matches: 10. This CDR3 is built from 16 residues. CDR1 is SGHAT, CDR2 FQNNGV, per germline. The CDR3 DNA is TGTGCCAGCAGCCGCTCCTTAGCGGGAGGGAATAATGAGCAGTTCTTC. Residues: CASSRSLAGGNNEQFF.

There are many counts of this clone. CDR3 DNA sequence: TGTGCCAGCAGCTTAGGGACAGGTTATTACGAGCAGTACTTC. This translates into CASSLGTGYYEQYF. This rearrangement joins TRBV5-8 to TRBJ2-7, with 8 bases matching TRBD1. CDR1 and CDR2 from the germline V gene are SGHTS and YDEGEE. CDR3 length: 14 amino acids. Trimming at V came to 2 bases and at J to 4 bases, leaving 5 bases not matched to a gene.

In the case of this clone: In the same sample, other DNA sequences code for this CDR3. The V and J genes are TRBV29-1 and TRBJ2-5; tentative D call: TRBD1 (6 bases). The germline V and J ends were trimmed by 4 bases and 5 bases, with 11 bases remaining between them. There are 12 residues in the CDR3. The germline V gene encodes CDR1 SQVTM and CDR2 ANQGSEA. CDR3 residues: CSVGGLGETQYF. The DNA for the CDR3 is TGCAGCGTTGGGGGGCTGGGTGAGACCCAGTACTTC.

A single count supports this clone. V usage is TRBV4-2 and J usage is TRBJ2-7, with TRBD1 matching 7 bases. The CDR3 is 15 amino acids. The germline CDR1 and CDR2 sequences are LGHNA and YNFKEQ. With V trimmed by 0 bases and J by 4 bases, 6 bases remained unmatched. DNA for the CDR3: TGTGCCAGCAGCCAAGATCTACAGGGGACATACGAGCAGTACTTC. Amino acids: CASSQDLQGTYEQYF.

This chain connects TRBV11-2 to TRBJ1-2; D remains unclear. This CDR3 contains 14 residues. Trimming shortened V by 1 base and J by 0 bases, and 6 bases separated the two germline ends. CDR1 is SGHAT, CDR2 FQNNGV, per germline. CDR3 coding DNA: TGTGCCAGCAGCTTAGCAGCCTCTAACTATGGCTACACCTTC. Translated: CASSLAASNYGYTF. The variable domain in full, with the rest retrieved from reference TRBV11-2 and TRBJ1-2, is EAGVAQSPRYKIIEKRQSVAFWCNPISGHATLYWYQQILGQGPKLLIQFQNNGVVDDSQLPKDRFSAERLKGVDSTLKIQPAKLEDSAVYLCASSLAASNYGYTFGSGTRLTVV.

The rearrangement uses TRBV4-3 and TRBJ2-1; D is unclear. The ends were cut back, 1 base at V and 3 bases at J, with 16 bases in the middle. CDR1 is LGHNA and CDR2 is YSLEER in the germline V gene. The CDR3 has 17 residues. CDR3 nucleotides: TGCGCCAGCAGCCAAGGGTCAACCAACGATATCTACAATGAGCAGTTCTTC. This gives the protein CASSQGSTNDIYNEQFF.